This T cell receptor (beta chain) was profiled in a study of blood T cell repertoires in COVID-19. CDR1 is KGHSH and CDR2 is LQKENI in the germline V gene. There are 11 residues in the CDR3. Trimming removed 2 bases from V and 7 bases from J, with 3 bases in between. Generated by immunoSEQ multiplex PCR, the TCRdb table keeps only in-frame clones and is missing some. This repertoire shows approximately 210,000 clones, roughly four fifths found once; its top ten account for approximately 12%. This TCR came from a middle-aged woman with acute or convalescent COVID-19. Sequencing was done on a sample of peripheral blood. This chain links TRBV18 with TRBJ1-5; unclear D gene. Here the CDR3 reads CASSPGQPQHF. The CDR3 DNA follows: TGTGCCAGCTCACCAGGCCAGCCCCAGCATTTT.